The 4 T cell receptor beta chains below all came from one sample that was sequenced in a study of cytomegalovirus exposure and HLA in healthy donors. Sequencing was performed with immunoSEQ multiplex PCR; in TCRdb, only in-frame clones are kept and a portion is missing. This table holds some 320,000 clones, around 90% found once. Sequenced: PBMCs. The receptors derive from a woman in her twenties or thirties in good health and CMV-seropositive.

This chain uses TRBV29-1 with TRBJ2-1, with 8 bases lining up with TRBD1. The CDR3 is 10 residues long. Trimming removed 6 bases from V and 9 bases from J; junction bases left unmatched: 1. Germline loops: CDR1 SQVTM, CDR2 ANQGSEA. The CDR3 is CSVTGVEQFF. The CDR3 DNA reads TGCAGCGTGACAGGGGTTGAGCAGTTCTTC.

This chain joins TRBV18 and TRBJ1-4, with TRBD1 as a possible D gene (6 bases). Trimming took 6 bases from V and 5 from J, leaving 7 bases between them. The CDR3 runs 12 residues. Germline V lookup: CDR1 KGHSH, CDR2 LQKENI. CDR3 bases: TGTGCCAGCTCCGGACAGAATGAAAAACTGTTTTTT. This sequence encodes CASSGQNEKLFF.

The chain joins TRBV29-1 to TRBJ2-2; D possibly corresponds to TRBD1 (5 bases). The length of the CDR3 is 12 residues. Germline CDR1 and CDR2: SQVTM and ANQGSEA. Trimming stripped 6 bases from V and 3 bases from J, with 8 bases between. This chain's CDR3 is CSVGRDTGELFF. The CDR3 coding sequence is TGCAGCGTCGGCAGGGACACCGGGGAGCTGTTTTTT.

The rearrangement links TRBV2 to TRBJ1-2, with D perhaps TRBD1 (6 bases). V gave up 5 bases and J gave up 1 base, with 14 bases separating them. Germline CDR1 reads SNHLY; CDR2 reads FYNNEI. The CDR3 has 15 residues. CDR3 region: CASSRGVSVNYGYTF. In DNA, the CDR3 is TGTGCCAGCAGTAGGGGGGTTTCGGTTAACTATGGCTACACCTTC.